A single sample is the source of the 22 T cell receptor beta chains below, sequenced in a study of CD8+ T cells in alopecia areata. Extracted from the samples, RNA was reverse transcribed into cDNA to serve as the sequencing template. Libraries were prepared by immunoSEQ multiplex PCR; TCRdb keeps only in-frame clonotypes and omits some of them. The sample carries 150,000 to 200,000 clones, 59% recorded once. The source material was CD4+ T cells sorted from blood, sampled at week 0. The receptors originated from a human donor with alopecia areata.

CDR3 sequence: CAISESVFGGGYTF. The CDR3, as DNA: TGTGCCATCAGTGAGTCAGTTTTTGGGGGAGGCTACACCTTC. J is TRBJ1-2 and V is TRBV10-3; D is possibly TRBD1 (5 bases). The length of the CDR3 is 14 residues. CDR1 is ENHRY and CDR2 is SYGVKD in the germline V gene. Trimming removed 0 bases from V and 8 bases from J, with 13 bases in between.

The table lists this clone with a few counts. V gene TRBV5-1 combines with J gene TRBJ1-1; 8 nucleotides align to TRBD1. CDR1 and CDR2 from the germline V gene are SGHRS and YFSETQ. The CDR3 has 15 amino acids. V trimming: 3 bases; J trimming: 5 bases; junction bases outside the gene matches: 9. The CDR3: CASSSKTGVGTEAFF. The CDR3 region has the DNA TGCGCCAGCAGCTCAAAGACAGGGGTAGGGACTGAAGCTTTCTTT.

The chain recombines TRBV29-1 with TRBJ2-7; D perhaps matches TRBD1 (5 bases). The CDR3 contains 11 residues. Trimming stripped 7 bases from V and 0 bases from J, with 7 bases between. The V gene's germline CDR1 is SQVTM and CDR2 ANQGSEA. CDR3 protein: CSGGASYEQYF. The CDR3 coding sequence is TGCAGCGGTGGGGCCTCCTACGAGCAGTACTTC.

V and J are TRBV9 and TRBJ2-7; possibly TRBD1 or TRBD2 for D (5 bases each). This CDR3 spans 15 amino acids. Trimming cost V 0 bases and J 2 bases, with 12 bases left between them. Germline CDR1 is SGDLS and CDR2 is YYNGEE. The CDR3 sequence: CASSVGDRFPYEQYF. The DNA for the CDR3 is TGTGCCAGCAGCGTAGGGGACCGCTTTCCCTACGAGCAGTACTTC.

A few counts support this clone. This chain links TRBV20-1 with TRBJ2-5, with a possible D match to TRBD1 (6 bases). There are 11 residues in the CDR3. V was clipped by 6 bases and J by 4 bases, with 9 bases between them. Germline-derived CDR1 and CDR2 are DFQATT and SNEGSKA (reference sequence). CDR3 in amino acids: CSANRAETQYF. CDR3 in DNA: TGCAGTGCCAACAGGGCAGAGACCCAGTACTTC.

The CDR3 bases are TGTGCCAGCAGCACCACCGACAGGGGGCTTGGCGAGCAGTACTTC. Translated, it gives CASSTTDRGLGEQYF. The chain links TRBV9 to TRBJ2-7; the match to TRBD1 covers 10 bases. Germline CDR1 SGDLS, CDR2 YYNGEE. There are 15 residues in the CDR3. V lost 4 bases and J lost 6; bases outside the gene matches: 10.

The chain recombines TRBV14 with TRBJ1-1; D possibly corresponds to TRBD1 (5 bases). The CDR3 loop spans 14 amino acids. Germline CDR1 SGHDN, CDR2 FVKESK. The V end lost 3 bases, the J end lost 1 base, and 9 bases lay between the germline ends. The CDR3 nucleotides are TGTGCCAGCAGCCAGCAAAGGGGGAACACTGAAGCTTTCTTT. Its protein product is CASSQQRGNTEAFF. The full variable domain, in which reference TRBV14 and TRBJ1-1 provide the parts outside the CDR3, is EAGVTQFPSHSVIEKGQTVTLRCDPISGHDNLYWYRRVMGKEIKFLLHFVKESKQDESGMPNNRFLAERTGGTYSTLKVQPAELEDSGVYFCASSQQRGNTEAFFGQGTRLTVV.

This chain links TRBV5-4 with TRBJ2-5; tentatively, D is TRBD1 (6 bases). CDR1 and CDR2 (germline): SGHNT, YYREEE (reference sequence). V shed 1 base and J shed 3 bases, with 7 bases lying between them. The CDR3 loop spans 13 amino acids. CDR3 sequence reads: CASSLQGKETQYF. The CDR3 DNA is TGTGCCAGCAGCTTGCAGGGGAAAGAGACCCAGTACTTC.

The genes are TRBV29-1 and TRBJ1-1; D is undetermined. This CDR3 contains 10 residues. CDR1 and CDR2 from the germline V gene are SQVTM and ANQGSEA. V was pared by 7 bases and J by 6 bases, with 9 bases between. CDR3 loop: CSARSAEAFF. The CDR3 DNA is TGCAGCGCCCGAAGCGCTGAAGCTTTCTTT.

This clone was picked up a small number of times. The J gene is TRBJ2-7, the V gene TRBV5-1, with 7 nucleotides matching TRBD1. With 3 bases clipped from V and 6 bases from J, the junction kept 9 bases outside the gene matches. This CDR3 region has 14 residues. Germline CDR1 and CDR2: SGHRS and YFSETQ. CDR3 amino acids: CASSYSSRDSEQYF. Written as DNA, the CDR3 is TGCGCCAGCAGCTATAGCTCTCGGGACAGCGAGCAGTACTTC.

This sequence joins TRBV6-6 and TRBJ2-7; D may be TRBD2 (7 bases). Looked up from germline, CDR1 is MNHNY and CDR2 is SVGAGI (reference sequence). V was clipped by 2 bases and J by 0 bases, with 14 bases between them. The CDR3 runs to 16 residues. The CDR3 DNA sequence: TGTGCCAGCAGTTACGTCGTCGGGGGGCACTCCTACGAGCAGTACTTC. Amino acid sequence: CASSYVVGGHSYEQYF.

The gene calls are TRBV14 and TRBJ2-5; the D is unclear. The V and J ends lost 3 bases and 3 bases respectively, with 5 bases between them. CDR1 and CDR2 from the germline V gene are SGHDN and FVKESK. This CDR3 comprises 12 residues. CDR3 sequence reads: CASSQMEETQYF. CDR3 bases: TGTGCCAGCAGCCAGATGGAAGAGACCCAGTACTTC.

This chain uses TRBV5-6 with TRBJ1-5; a possible D gene is TRBD1 (6 bases). The V gene lost 2 bases and the J gene lost 2 bases, with 11 bases spanning the gap. The CDR3 is 15 amino acids. In germline, CDR1 is SGHDT, CDR2 YYEEEE. In nucleotides, the CDR3 is TGTGCCAGCAGCTTCAGGGGTAATGGCAATCAGCCCCAGCATTTT. Translation gives CASSFRGNGNQPQHF.

The V and J genes are TRBV11-3 and TRBJ2-1, with D perhaps assigned TRBD1 or TRBD2 (6 bases each). The CDR3 length is 16 residues. V gave up 0 bases and J gave up 10 bases, with 19 bases separating them. Germline V gives CDR1 SGHNT, CDR2 YENEEA. CDR3 protein: CASSLDVFSGGTEQFF. For the CDR3, the DNA is TGTGCCAGCAGCTTAGATGTGTTTAGTGGCGGGACAGAGCAGTTCTTC.

This clone occurred a few times. The chain is built from TRBV19 and TRBJ1-1; D not certain. Germline V gene lookup returns CDR1 LNHDA and CDR2 SQIVND (reference sequence). CDR3 length: 13 amino acids. V was clipped by 6 bases and J by 1 base, with 9 bases between them. CDR3 sequence (DNA): TGTGCCAGTAGCAGGTCCGGGAACACTGAAGCTTTCTTT. Translated: CASSRSGNTEAFF.

Concerning this clone: Other DNA sequences in this specimen translate into the identical CDR3. V is TRBV29-1 and J is TRBJ2-5; the match to TRBD1 covers 7 bases. The V gene end was trimmed by 4 bases and the J gene end by 2 bases; junction bases not matched to a gene: 7. CDR1 and CDR2 from the germline V gene are SQVTM and ANQGSEA. This CDR3 is built from 14 residues. CDR3: CSVAPGQRQETQYF. CDR3 nucleotide sequence: TGCAGCGTTGCCCCGGGACAGCGGCAAGAGACCCAGTACTTC.

The chain joins TRBV7-9 to TRBJ1-2; 12 nucleotides align to TRBD1. The J segment lost 7 bases and the V segment lost 2 bases, leaving 5 bases of the junction unmatched. CDR1 is SEHNR, CDR2 FQNEAQ, per germline (reference sequence). The CDR3 covers 15 residues. The DNA of the CDR3 is TGTGCCAGCAGCTTATCTGGGACAGGGGGCAGTGGCTACACCTTC. Translating it yields CASSLSGTGGSGYTF. The entire variable domain, with the rest obtained from reference TRBV7-9 and TRBJ1-2, is as follows: DTGVSQNPRHKITKRGQNVTFRCDPISEHNRLYWYRQTLGQGPEFLTYFQNEAQLEKSRLLSDRFSAERPKGSFSTLEIQRTEQGDSAMYLCASSLSGTGGSGYTFGSGTRLTVV.

The chain has TRBV25-1 and TRBJ1-6, with D unresolved. The CDR3 has 15 amino acids. V was trimmed by 4 bases and J by 8 bases, leaving 15 bases between them. Germline V CDR1 and CDR2: MGHDK, SYGVNS. The CDR3 protein is CASSARVRTDSPLHF. The CDR3 DNA reads TGTGCCAGCAGTGCAAGAGTCCGGACGGATTCACCCCTCCACTTT.

The genes are TRBV5-1 and TRBJ1-1; D gene uncertain. Germline lookup yields CDR1 SGHRS and CDR2 YFSETQ. The CDR3 runs to 15 residues. Trimming pared 4 bases from V and 5 bases from J, leaving 18 bases between. The CDR3 DNA follows: TGCGCCAGCAGCATATGGACGCAAAGAGGGACTGAAGCTTTCTTT. This encodes CASSIWTQRGTEAFF.

This clone has only a few counts. The V call is TRBV9, the J call TRBJ2-3, with TRBD2 matching 12 bases. Germline values: CDR1 SGDLS, CDR2 YYNGEE. The CDR3 is 15 residues long. The junction had 1 base not matched to a gene; V was cut back by 0 bases and J by 5 bases. CDR3 region: CASSVGLAGEDTQYF. As DNA, the CDR3 is TGTGCCAGCAGCGTAGGACTAGCGGGGGAAGATACGCAGTATTTT.

The rearrangement links TRBV6-5 to TRBJ2-7, with TRBD2 as a possible D gene (6 bases). This CDR3 has 13 residues. Deletions cut 6 bases from V and 0 bases from J, with 9 bases between. Germline V lookup: CDR1 MNHEY, CDR2 SVGAGI. The CDR3 region has the DNA TGTGCCAGCAGCGCGGGGTCCTCCTACGAGCAGTACTTC. As protein: CASSAGSSYEQYF.

This clone appeared a few times. The J gene is TRBJ2-2, the V gene TRBV29-1; D is ambiguous. The V end lost 7 bases, the J end lost 7 bases, and 10 bases lay between the germline ends. This CDR3 is built from 11 residues. Germline assignment: CDR1 SQVTM and CDR2 ANQGSEA. This chain's CDR3 is CSARRGGELFF. CDR3 nucleotides: TGCAGCGCTAGACGAGGCGGGGAGCTGTTTTTT.